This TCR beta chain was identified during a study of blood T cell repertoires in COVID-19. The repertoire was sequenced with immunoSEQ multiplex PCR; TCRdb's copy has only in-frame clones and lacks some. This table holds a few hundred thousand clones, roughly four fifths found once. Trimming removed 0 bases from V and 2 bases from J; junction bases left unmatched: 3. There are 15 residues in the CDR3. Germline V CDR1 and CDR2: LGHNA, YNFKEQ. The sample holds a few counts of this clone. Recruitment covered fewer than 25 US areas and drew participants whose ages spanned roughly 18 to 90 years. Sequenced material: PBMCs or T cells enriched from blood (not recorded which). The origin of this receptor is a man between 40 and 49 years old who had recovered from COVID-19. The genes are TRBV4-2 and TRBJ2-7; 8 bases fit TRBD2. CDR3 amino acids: CASSQDGREAYEQYF. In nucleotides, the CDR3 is TGTGCCAGCAGCCAAGATGGGCGGGAGGCCTACGAGCAGTACTTC.